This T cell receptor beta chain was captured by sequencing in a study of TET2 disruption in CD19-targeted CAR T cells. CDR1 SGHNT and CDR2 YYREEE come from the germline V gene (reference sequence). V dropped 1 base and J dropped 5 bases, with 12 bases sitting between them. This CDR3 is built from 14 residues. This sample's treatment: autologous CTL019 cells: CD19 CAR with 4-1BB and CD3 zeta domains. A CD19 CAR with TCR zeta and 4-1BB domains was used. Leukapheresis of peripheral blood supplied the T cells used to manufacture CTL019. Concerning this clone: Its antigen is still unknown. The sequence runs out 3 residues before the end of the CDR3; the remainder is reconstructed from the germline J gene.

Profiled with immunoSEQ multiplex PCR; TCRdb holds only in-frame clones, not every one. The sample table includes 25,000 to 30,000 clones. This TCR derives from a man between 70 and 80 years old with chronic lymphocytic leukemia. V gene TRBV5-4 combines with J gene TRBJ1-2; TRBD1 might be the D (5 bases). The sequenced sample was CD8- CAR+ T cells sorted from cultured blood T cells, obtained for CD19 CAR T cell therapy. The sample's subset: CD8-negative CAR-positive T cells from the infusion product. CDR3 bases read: TGTGCCAGCAGCTTGCCCACAGGTGCTTATGGC. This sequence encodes CASSLPTGAYG. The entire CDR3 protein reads CASSLPTGAYGYTF.